Shown below are 20 T cell receptor beta chains from a single sample sequenced in a study of T cells expressing NK-cell markers. TCRdb re-analyzed the 5' RACE reads; it lists each CDR3 protein once, without DNA. The sample totals just under 7,500 distinct CDR3 sequences; its top ten clones hold about 66%. Material for sequencing was blood T cells: a sorted CD56 or NKG2C T cell subset, CD4+ or CD8+ T cells, or bulk PBMC T cells (not recorded which). The receptors here all came from a man aged 18 to 69 in good health.

The rearrangement uses TRBV19 and TRBJ2-1; absent DNA, TCRdb's TRBD1 call cannot be checked. Germline CDR1 is LNHDA and CDR2 is SQIVND (reference sequence). The length of the CDR3 is 16 residues. CDR3 loop: CASSPVMSLSYNEQFF.

The J gene is TRBJ2-6, the V gene TRBV6-1. The CDR3 consists of 15 residues. Germline V lookup: CDR1 MNHNS, CDR2 SASEGT. The CDR3 spells CASGEQVSGANVLTF.

V and J are TRBV21-1 and TRBJ1-3; TCRdb gives TRBD1 as the D gene, but with no DNA this cannot be confirmed. TRBV21-1 is labeled a pseudogene. CDR3 length: 20 residues. CDR3 amino acids: CASSKKEGYSTGISGNTIYF.

The V call is TRBV20-1, the J call TRBJ2-2; as DNA is missing, the TRBD1 call by TCRdb cannot be tested. Germline V gives CDR1 DFQATT, CDR2 SNEGSKA (reference sequence). The CDR3 is 14 amino acids. Here the CDR3 reads CSAKRGPDTGELFF.

The rearrangement links TRBV15 to TRBJ1-1; the D call of TRBD1 rests on TCRdb alone, since no DNA is present to check it. This CDR3 has 15 residues. The V gene's germline CDR1 is LNHNV and CDR2 YYDKDF (reference sequence). CDR3 sequence: CATHDTYTGSTEAFF.

The genes are TRBV6-1 and TRBJ2-6; the TCRdb call, TRBD1, lacks DNA for checking. CDR3 length equals 15 residues. The germline gives CDR1 MNHNS, CDR2 SASEGT. This CDR3 reads CASSVTGAGANVLTF.

This chain connects TRBV5-1 to TRBJ1-2; the D call of TRBD1 rests on TCRdb alone, since no DNA is present to check it. Per germline, CDR1 SGHRS and CDR2 YFSETQ. The CDR3 extends over 12 amino acids. CDR3 sequence reads: CASSQDWAGYTF. The complete variable domain, with remaining parts taken from reference TRBV5-1 and TRBJ1-2, reads KAGVTQTPRYLIKTRGQQVTLSCSPISGHRSVSWYQQTPGQGLQFLFEYFSETQRNKGNFPGRFSGRQFSNSRSEMNVSTLELGDSALYLCASSQDWAGYTFGSGTRLTVV.

The chain uses TRBV6-6 and TRBJ2-7. This CDR3 is 13 amino acids long. CDR1 is MNHNY and CDR2 is SVGAGI in the germline V gene (reference sequence). CDR3 residues: CASSLRETYEQYF.

The V call is TRBV28, the J call TRBJ2-3; TCRdb proposes TRBD2, but this gene call is untestable without DNA. This CDR3 is 15 amino acids long. Looked up from germline, CDR1 is MDHEN and CDR2 is SYDVKM. The CDR3 sequence: CASSFPGRGADTQYF.

The chain employs TRBV29-1 and TRBJ1-2; TCRdb proposes TRBD1, but this gene call is untestable without DNA. The CDR3 totals 18 residues. CDR1 SQVTM and CDR2 ANQGSEA come from the germline V gene. CDR3 in amino acids: CSVEASPGQGNSNYGYTF.

The rearrangement joins TRBV6-4 to TRBJ2-1; TCRdb picks TRBD1, but there is no DNA to check that call. This CDR3 has 13 residues. The germline V gene encodes CDR1 MRHNA and CDR2 SNTAGT. The CDR3 region is CASSRGESNEQFF.

The chain links TRBV27 to TRBJ1-5; TCRdb lists TRBD1, though no DNA is available to test this call. The CDR3 sequence is 15 residues long. The germline V gene has CDR1 MNHEY and CDR2 SMNVEV (reference sequence). The CDR3 sequence is CASRSLGVGNQPQHF.

This chain joins TRBV5-6 and TRBJ1-1; no DNA is available, so the TRBD1 call from TCRdb remains unchecked. Germline V gives CDR1 SGHDT, CDR2 YYEEEE. The CDR3 extends over 14 amino acids. This CDR3 reads CASSSVRQEAEAFF. Combining the CDR3 with reference TRBV5-6 and TRBJ1-1 gives the whole variable domain DAGVTQSPTHLIKTRGQQVTLRCSPKSGHDTVSWYQQALGQGPQFIFQYYEEEERQRGNFPDRFSGHQFPNYSSELNVNALLLGDSALYLCASSSVRQEAEAFFGQGTRLTVV.

The chain recombines TRBV6-4 with TRBJ2-1. The CDR3 has 13 amino acids. Germline values: CDR1 MRHNA, CDR2 SNTAGT. The CDR3 is CASSDATTNEQFF.

Considering frequency, this clonotype is medium-sized. The chain is built from TRBV4-2 and TRBJ2-3; TCRdb reports TRBD2, a call that lacks DNA to check it against. The length of the CDR3 is 15 residues. Germline values: CDR1 LGHNA, CDR2 YNFKEQ. The CDR3 is CASSQTSGGADTQYF.

The chain carries TRBV12-3 or TRBV12-4 and TRBJ1-1. There are 15 residues in the CDR3. CDR3 protein: CASSWANLMNTEAFF.

This chain joins TRBV29-1 and TRBJ2-1. CDR1 and CDR2 from the germline V gene are SQVTM and ANQGSEA. This CDR3 contains 11 residues. The CDR3: CSVEDQVEQFF.

The chain employs TRBV6-4 and TRBJ2-2; there is no DNA to check the TCRdb D call of TRBD1. The germline CDR1 and CDR2 sequences are MRHNA and SNTAGT. CDR3 size: 14 residues. The CDR3 loop reads CASRGTEATGELFF.

The V gene is TRBV6-2 or TRBV6-3, the J gene TRBJ2-2. This CDR3 is 15 amino acids long. From germline, CDR1 is MNHEY and CDR2 SVGEGT. Here the CDR3 reads CASSYGLDHTGELFF.

The chain joins TRBV3-1 to TRBJ2-1; lacking DNA, the TRBD1 call made by TCRdb goes unchecked. Germline lookup yields CDR1 LGHDT and CDR2 YNNKEL (reference sequence). The CDR3 loop spans 15 amino acids. CDR3: CASSQGQDNYNEQFF.